The sequence of this TCR beta chain was determined in a study of cytomegalovirus exposure and HLA in healthy donors. Study-wide results and limits: An apparent linkage of common viral pathogens to several of the most significant clusters emerged in a later analysis.

Germline CDR1 is SGHRS and CDR2 is YFSETQ. V dropped 0 bases and J dropped 8; count of bases not matched to a gene: 5. The CDR3 extends over 14 amino acids. Primers included in the PCR were 60 Vbeta and 13 Jbeta primers. The method was immunoSEQ multiplex PCR; TCRdb's version includes in-frame clones alone and lacks a portion of them. This sample has about 160,000 clones, with 84% found just once. Concerning this clone: Its antigen is still unknown.

The V call is TRBV5-1, the J call TRBJ1-2, with 9 bases matching TRBD1. This receptor was obtained from a man younger than 40 in good health and CMV-seronegative. Sequences were obtained from PBMCs. CDR3 loop: CASSLGQGERGYTF. The CDR3 bases are TGCGCCAGCAGCTTGGGACAGGGGGAGAGGGGCTACACCTTC. The full variable domain, completed using reference TRBV5-1 and TRBJ1-2, is KAGVTQTPRYLIKTRGQQVTLSCSPISGHRSVSWYQQTPGQGLQFLFEYFSETQRNKGNFPGRFSGRQFSNSRSEMNVSTLELGDSALYLCASSLGQGERGYTFGSGTRLTVV.